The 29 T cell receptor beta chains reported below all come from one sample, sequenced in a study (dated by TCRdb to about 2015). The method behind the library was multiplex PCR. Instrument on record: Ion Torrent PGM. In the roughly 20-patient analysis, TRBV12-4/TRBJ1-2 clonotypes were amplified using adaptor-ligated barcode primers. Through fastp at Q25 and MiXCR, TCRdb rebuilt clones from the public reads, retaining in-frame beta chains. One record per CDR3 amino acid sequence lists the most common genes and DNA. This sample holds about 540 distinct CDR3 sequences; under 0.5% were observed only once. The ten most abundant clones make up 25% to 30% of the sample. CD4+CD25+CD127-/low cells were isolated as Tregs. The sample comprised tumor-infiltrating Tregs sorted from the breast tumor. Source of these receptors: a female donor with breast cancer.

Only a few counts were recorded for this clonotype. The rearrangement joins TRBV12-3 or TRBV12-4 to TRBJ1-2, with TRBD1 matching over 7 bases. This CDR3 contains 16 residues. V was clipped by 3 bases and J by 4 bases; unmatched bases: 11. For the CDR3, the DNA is TGTGCCAGCAGTTTGCGGGACAGTAACTCGCGCTATGGCTACACCTTC. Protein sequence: CASSLRDSNSRYGYTF.

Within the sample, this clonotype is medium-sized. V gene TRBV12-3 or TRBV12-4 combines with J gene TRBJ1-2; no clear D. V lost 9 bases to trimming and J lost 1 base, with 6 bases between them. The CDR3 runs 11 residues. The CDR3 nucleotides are TGTGCCAGTCAGGATAACTATGGCTACACCTTC. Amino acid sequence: CASQDNYGYTF.

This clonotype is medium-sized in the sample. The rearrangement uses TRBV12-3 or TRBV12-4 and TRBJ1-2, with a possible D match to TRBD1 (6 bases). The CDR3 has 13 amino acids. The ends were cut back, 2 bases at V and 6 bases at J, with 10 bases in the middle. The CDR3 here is CASSLTGWDGYTF. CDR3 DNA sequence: TGTGCCAGCAGTTTAACAGGGTGGGATGGCTACACCTTC.

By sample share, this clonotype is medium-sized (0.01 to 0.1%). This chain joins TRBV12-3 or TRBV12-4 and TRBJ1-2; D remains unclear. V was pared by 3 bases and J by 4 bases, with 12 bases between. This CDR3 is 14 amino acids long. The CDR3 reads CASSFKGLGYGYTF. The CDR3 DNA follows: TGTGCCAGCAGTTTCAAGGGTCTTGGCTATGGCTACACCTTC.

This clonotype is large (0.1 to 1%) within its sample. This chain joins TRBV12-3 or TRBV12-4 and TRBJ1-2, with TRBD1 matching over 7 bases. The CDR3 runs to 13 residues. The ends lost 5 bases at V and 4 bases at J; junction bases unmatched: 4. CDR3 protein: CASSRDSPYGYTF. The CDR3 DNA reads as TGTGCCAGCAGTCGGGACAGCCCCTATGGCTACACCTTC.

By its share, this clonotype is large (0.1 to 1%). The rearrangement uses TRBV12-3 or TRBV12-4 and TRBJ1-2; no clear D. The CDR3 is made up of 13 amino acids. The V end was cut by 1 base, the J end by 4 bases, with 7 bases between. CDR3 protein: CASSLGQIYGYTF. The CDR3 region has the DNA TGTGCCAGCAGTTTAGGTCAGATCTATGGCTACACCTTC.

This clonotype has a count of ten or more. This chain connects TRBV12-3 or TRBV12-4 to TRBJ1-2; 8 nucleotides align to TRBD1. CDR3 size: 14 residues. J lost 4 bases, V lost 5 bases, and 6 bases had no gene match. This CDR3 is CASSRGQGAYGYTF. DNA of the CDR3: TGTGCCAGCAGTCGTGGACAGGGCGCCTATGGCTACACCTTC.

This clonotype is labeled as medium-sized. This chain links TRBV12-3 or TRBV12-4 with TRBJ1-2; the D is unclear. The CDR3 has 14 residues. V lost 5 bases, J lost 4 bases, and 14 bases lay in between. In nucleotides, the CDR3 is TGTGCCAGCAGTATCAAGCTCGCCACCTATGGCTACACCTTC. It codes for CASSIKLATYGYTF.

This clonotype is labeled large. The CDR3 nucleotides read TGTGCCAGCAGCCCTGGGCAGGGGATAGGCGGCTACACCTTC. Protein: CASSPGQGIGGYTF. V and J are TRBV12-3 or TRBV12-4 and TRBJ1-2; D may be TRBD1 (6 bases). The CDR3 consists of 14 residues. Trimming took 6 bases from V and 8 from J, leaving 19 bases between them.

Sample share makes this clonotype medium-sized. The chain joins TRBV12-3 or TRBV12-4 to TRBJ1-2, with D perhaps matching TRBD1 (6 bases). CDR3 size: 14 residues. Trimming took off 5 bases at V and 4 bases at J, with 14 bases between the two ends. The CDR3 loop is CASSPTGQTYGYTF. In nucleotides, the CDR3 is TGTGCCAGCAGTCCGACCGGACAGACCTATGGCTACACCTTC.

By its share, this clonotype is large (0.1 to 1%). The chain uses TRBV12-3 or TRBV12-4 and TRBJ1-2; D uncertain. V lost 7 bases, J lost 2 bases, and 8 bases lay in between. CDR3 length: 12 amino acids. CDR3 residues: CASIMVNYGYTF. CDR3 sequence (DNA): TGTGCCAGCATTATGGTGAACTATGGCTACACCTTC.

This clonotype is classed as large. Here the CDR3 DNA reads TGTGCCAGCAGTTTATCAGGGCTGGATAACTATGGCTACACCTTC. Its translation: CASSLSGLDNYGYTF. J is TRBJ1-2 and V is TRBV12-3 or TRBV12-4, with D possibly TRBD1 on 5 matching bases. The ends were cut back, 2 bases at V and 1 base at J, with 11 bases in the middle. The CDR3 contains 15 residues.

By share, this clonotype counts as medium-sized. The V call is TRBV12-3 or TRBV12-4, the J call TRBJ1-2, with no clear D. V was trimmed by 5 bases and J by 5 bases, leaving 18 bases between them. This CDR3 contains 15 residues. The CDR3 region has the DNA TGTGCCAGCAGTGATCTCTTGGAAACGGGTTATGGCTACACCTTC. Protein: CASSDLLETGYGYTF.

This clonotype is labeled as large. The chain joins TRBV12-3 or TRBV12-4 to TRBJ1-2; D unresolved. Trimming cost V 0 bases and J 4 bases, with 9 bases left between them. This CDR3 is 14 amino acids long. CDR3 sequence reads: CASSLARVIYGYTF. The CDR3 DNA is TGTGCCAGCAGTTTAGCGCGGGTGATCTATGGCTACACCTTC.

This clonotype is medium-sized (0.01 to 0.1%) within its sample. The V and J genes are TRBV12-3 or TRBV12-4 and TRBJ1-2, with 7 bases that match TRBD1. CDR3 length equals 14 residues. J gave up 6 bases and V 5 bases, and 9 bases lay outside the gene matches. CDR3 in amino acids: CASSRTGVVDGYTF. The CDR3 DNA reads TGTGCCAGCAGTCGAACAGGGGTGGTTGATGGCTACACCTTC.

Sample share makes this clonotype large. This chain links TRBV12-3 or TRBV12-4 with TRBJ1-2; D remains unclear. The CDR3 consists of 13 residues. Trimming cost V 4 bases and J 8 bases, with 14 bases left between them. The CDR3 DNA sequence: TGTGCCAGCAGTTACGACTCGTTTCGCGGCTACACCTTC. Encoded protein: CASSYDSFRGYTF.

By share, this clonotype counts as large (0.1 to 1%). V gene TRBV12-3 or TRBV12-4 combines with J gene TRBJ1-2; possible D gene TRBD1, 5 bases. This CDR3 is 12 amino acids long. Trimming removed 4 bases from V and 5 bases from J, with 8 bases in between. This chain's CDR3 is CASSSTDYGYTF. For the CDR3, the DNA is TGTGCCAGCAGTTCGACAGATTATGGCTACACCTTC.

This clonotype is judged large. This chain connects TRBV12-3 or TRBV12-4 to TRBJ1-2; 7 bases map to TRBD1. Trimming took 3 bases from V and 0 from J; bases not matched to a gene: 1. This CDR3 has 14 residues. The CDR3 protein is CASSFGTANYGYTF. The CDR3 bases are TGTGCCAGCAGTTTTGGGACAGCTAACTATGGCTACACCTTC.

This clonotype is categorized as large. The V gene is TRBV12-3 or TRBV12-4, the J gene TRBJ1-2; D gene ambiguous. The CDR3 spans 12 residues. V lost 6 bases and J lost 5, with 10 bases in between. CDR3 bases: TGTGCCAGCAGCGAAAACGGGTATGGCTACACCTTC. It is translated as CASSENGYGYTF.

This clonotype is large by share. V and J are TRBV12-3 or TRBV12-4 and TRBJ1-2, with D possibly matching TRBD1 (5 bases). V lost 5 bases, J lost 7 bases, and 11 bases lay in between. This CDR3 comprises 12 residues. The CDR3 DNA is TGTGCCAGCAGTGTCTCCAGGGTTGGCTACACCTTC. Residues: CASSVSRVGYTF.

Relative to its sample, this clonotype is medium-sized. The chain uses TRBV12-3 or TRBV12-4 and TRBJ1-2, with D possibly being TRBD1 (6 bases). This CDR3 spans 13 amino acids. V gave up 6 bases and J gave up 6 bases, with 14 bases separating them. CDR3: CASSRSGTNGYTF. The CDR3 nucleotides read TGTGCCAGCAGCCGGTCCGGGACAAATGGCTACACCTTC.

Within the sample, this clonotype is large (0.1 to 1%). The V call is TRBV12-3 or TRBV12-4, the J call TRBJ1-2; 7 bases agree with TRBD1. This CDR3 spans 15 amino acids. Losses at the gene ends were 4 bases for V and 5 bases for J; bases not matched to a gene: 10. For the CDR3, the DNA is TGTGCCAGCAGTTCCAACAGGGGCGGTTTATATGGCTACACCTTC. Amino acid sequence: CASSSNRGGLYGYTF.

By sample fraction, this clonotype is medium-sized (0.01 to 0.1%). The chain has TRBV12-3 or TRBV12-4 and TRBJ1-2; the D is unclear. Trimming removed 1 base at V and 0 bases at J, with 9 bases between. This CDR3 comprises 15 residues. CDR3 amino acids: CASSLVDRPNYGYTF. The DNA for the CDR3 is TGTGCCAGCAGTTTAGTGGACCGCCCTAACTATGGCTACACCTTC.

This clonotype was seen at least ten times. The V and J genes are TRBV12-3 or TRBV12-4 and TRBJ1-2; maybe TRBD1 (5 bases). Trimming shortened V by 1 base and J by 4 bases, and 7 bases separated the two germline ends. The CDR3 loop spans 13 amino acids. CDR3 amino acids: CASSLVQAYGYTF. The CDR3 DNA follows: TGTGCCAGCAGTTTAGTACAGGCCTATGGCTACACCTTC.

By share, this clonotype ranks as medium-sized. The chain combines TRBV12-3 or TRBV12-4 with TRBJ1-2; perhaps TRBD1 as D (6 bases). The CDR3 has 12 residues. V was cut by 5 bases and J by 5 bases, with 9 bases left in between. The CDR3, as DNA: TGTGCCAGCAGTCCTACAGGGTATGGCTACACCTTC. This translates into CASSPTGYGYTF.

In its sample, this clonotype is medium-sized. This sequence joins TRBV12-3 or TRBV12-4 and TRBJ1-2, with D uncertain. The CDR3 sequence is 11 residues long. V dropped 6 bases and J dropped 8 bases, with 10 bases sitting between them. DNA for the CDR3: TGTGCCAGCAGCGCTCCTCAGGGCTACACCTTC. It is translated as CASSAPQGYTF.

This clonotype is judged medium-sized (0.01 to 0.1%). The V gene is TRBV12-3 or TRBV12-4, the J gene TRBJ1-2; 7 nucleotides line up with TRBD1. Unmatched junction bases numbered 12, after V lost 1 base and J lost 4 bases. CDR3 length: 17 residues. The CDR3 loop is CASSLGRRQGLFYGYTF. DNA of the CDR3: TGTGCCAGCAGTTTAGGGCGGCGACAGGGACTATTCTATGGCTACACCTTC.

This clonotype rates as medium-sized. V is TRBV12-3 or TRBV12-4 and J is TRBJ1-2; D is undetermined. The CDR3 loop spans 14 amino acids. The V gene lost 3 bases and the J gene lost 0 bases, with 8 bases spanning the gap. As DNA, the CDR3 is TGTGCCAGCAGTTTCGGGTCAGCTAACTATGGCTACACCTTC. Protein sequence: CASSFGSANYGYTF.

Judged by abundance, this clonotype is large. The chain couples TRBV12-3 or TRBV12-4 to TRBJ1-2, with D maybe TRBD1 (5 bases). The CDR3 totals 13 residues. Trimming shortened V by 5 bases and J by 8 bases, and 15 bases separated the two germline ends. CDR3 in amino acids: CASSPSAGLGYTF. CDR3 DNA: TGTGCCAGCAGTCCATCTGCAGGGTTGGGCTACACCTTC.